The table lists the clone carrying this TCR beta chain with many counts. Its antigen is undetermined. This sample was included in a study of T cells in Graves' hyperthyroidism and ophthalmopathy. Findings and limits, study-wide: It was a median about 7.1 months before onset that the model predicted ophthalmopathy. Through a model of 13 V-J features, ophthalmopathy was separated from stable hyperthyroidism.

Not enrolled were patients with uncontrolled infection, other autoimmune disease, pregnancy or lactation. Orbital computed tomography and thyroid ultrasound, together with serum TRAb and thyroxine and clinical symptoms, were used for diagnoses. The source material, RNA transcripts, was used to amplify TCR beta CDR3 regions. With the HTBI primer set, the TCR CDR3 went through a first round of RT-PCR. From the multiplex PCR reads, TCRdb called clonotypes with MiXCR, one entry per CDR3 protein. The table includes a few hundred thousand distinct CDR3 sequences, about 43% detected once. The CDR3 covers 14 residues. V shed 4 bases, J shed 4 bases, and the junction held 5 bases outside the gene matches. Germline assignment: CDR1 SNHLY and CDR2 FYNNEI.

The V gene is TRBV2, the J gene TRBJ1-2; 8 positions match TRBD1. The specimen was peripheral blood or thyroid tissue (not recorded which). The TCR sequence derives from a woman under 30 with Graves' hyperthyroidism. The CDR3 reads CASSGDRSSYGYTF. The CDR3 DNA reads as TGTGCCAGCAGTGGGGACAGGTCTAGCTATGGCTACACCTTC.